A single T cell receptor beta chain is shown here with its context. This clonotype was seen repeatedly, ten times or more. It has no known antigen specificity. No base quality values were provided; no much bigger clone lies one nucleotide off. The time point label corresponds to: longitudinal time-point 3. For unsorted PBMC libraries, 2 million PBMCs were used after storage in RNAlater at -80 degrees C until RNA extraction. Peripheral blood underwent Ficoll-Hypaque density gradient centrifugation to isolate PBMCs, which were then cryopreserved in liquid nitrogen. The sample is drawn from a study of neurological immune-mediated disorders (dated by TCRdb to between 2018 and 2021). Concerning the study at large: Using UMI-based sequencing, the study compared peripheral blood TCR-beta repertoires from patients with HTLV-I-associated myelopathy (HAM/TSP), patients with multiple sclerosis, and healthy controls. Longitudinal samples, technical triplicates and paired sorted CD4+ and CD8+ T-cell subsets, alongside PBMC samples, were included among the approximately 98 TCR-beta libraries. Longitudinal HAM/TSP and healthy donors were sampled at 3 time-points each (about 3-40 month intervals). The cohort comprised roughly 65 subjects: 14 HAM/TSP patients, some 35 multiple sclerosis patients and approximately 20 healthy controls. Broad study findings and their caveats: No identical CDR3 amino acid sequences were shared among expanded clones across subjects, suggesting private TCR-beta repertoires in all groups. TCR clonal expansion was highest in HAM/TSP patients and lowest in MS patients, with MS patients falling below even healthy controls.

Deletion took 6 bases off V and 4 bases off J, with a span of 16 bases between the germline ends. Including the terminal cysteine and phenylalanine, the CDR3 comprises 15 residues. CDR3 DNA only is kept here, 45 bases in frame from base 1. To synthesize cDNA, template-switch 5'RACE was performed with a primer carrying a 10-nucleotide random unique molecular identifier so that each TCR transcript was tagged. Each sequencing run produced over 190 million TCR-beta sequences covering 15-18 subjects. Total RNA was extracted with the RNeasy kit. Using the KAPA Real-time Library Amplification kit, TCR-beta VDJ regions were amplified with primers for the TCR constant region and the 5'RACE anchor. A first PCR added sample indexes and Illumina adaptors, and a second PCR then raised library yield. After purification with Ampure beads, the TCR product of roughly 650 bp was size-selected on a 2% E-gel SizeSelection system. Before pooling, libraries had their quality checked on a Bioanalyzer, their concentration measured with Qubit, and their quantity determined with the Kapa Library Quantification kit. Paired-end 2 x 150 bp sequencing of the libraries was performed on an Illumina HiSeq 2500. To increase sequence diversity, roughly 24-30% phiX was spiked into each library pool. Per the source publication's procedure: Quality-filtered reads were processed with the UMI-based MiGEC pipeline, which removed over 80% of raw TCR sequences during error correction. IMGT germline references were used for alignment of VDJ genes, and clonotypes were defined by a unique CDR3 amino acid sequence together with V-J genes. Clonal expansion, Shannon diversity and CDR3 relatedness were evaluated with VDJtools (CalcPairwiseDistances, ClusterSamples), while phylogenetic trees were built in CLCbio workbench. Expanded clones were defined as having at least 8 unique UMIs, based on coefficient-of-variation modelling across technical triplicates. TCRdb's own reprocessing of the public reads used fastp at Q25 and MiXCR and kept productive beta chains. Identical CDR3 protein sequences are pooled into one entry, listed with their most common genes and DNA. The V and J calls, along with clone size, are taken from TCRdb and not from the paper's own processing. For this sample there are more than 100,000 distinct CDR3 sequences; under 14% appear just once. 3.1% of the sample is in the top ten clones.

Sequencing used PBMCs. This receptor was obtained from a female donor with HTLV-1-associated myelopathy (HAM/TSP). The rearranged chain carries TRBV12-3 or TRBV12-4 and TRBJ1-5, and the D gene may be TRBD1, 5 bases matching. DNA sequence: TGTGCCAGCAGAGTAAGGGCAGGGAAAAATCAGCCCCAGCATTTT. It translates to CASRVRAGKNQPQHF.